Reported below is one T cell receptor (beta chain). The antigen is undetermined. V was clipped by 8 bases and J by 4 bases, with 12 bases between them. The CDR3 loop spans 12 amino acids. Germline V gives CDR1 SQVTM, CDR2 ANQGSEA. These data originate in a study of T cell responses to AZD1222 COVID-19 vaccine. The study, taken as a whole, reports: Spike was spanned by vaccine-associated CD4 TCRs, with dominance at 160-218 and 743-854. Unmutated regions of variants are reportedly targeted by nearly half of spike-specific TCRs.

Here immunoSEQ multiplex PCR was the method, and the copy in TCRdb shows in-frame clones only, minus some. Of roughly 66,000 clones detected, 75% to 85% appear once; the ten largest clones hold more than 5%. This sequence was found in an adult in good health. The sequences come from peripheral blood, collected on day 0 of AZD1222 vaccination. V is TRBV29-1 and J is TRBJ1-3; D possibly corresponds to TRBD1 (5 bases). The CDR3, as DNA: TGCAGCTCTCGGGGCCTGGGAAACACCATATATTTT. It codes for CSSRGLGNTIYF.